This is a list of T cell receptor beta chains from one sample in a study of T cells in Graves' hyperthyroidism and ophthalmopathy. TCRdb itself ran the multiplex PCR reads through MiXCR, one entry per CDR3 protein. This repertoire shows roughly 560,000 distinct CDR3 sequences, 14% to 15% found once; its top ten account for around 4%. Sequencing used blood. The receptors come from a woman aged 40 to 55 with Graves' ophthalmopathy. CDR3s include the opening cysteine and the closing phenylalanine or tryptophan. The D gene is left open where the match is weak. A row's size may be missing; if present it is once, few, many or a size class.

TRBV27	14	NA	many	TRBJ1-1	TGTGCCAGCGCCACGCACAAAGGGAACACTGAAGCTTTCTTT	CASATHKGNTEAFF
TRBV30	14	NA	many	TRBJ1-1	TGTGCCTGGAGTGTCGACAGTAGTCTCACTGAAGCTTTCTTT	CAWSVDSSLTEAFF
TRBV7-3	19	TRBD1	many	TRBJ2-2	TGTGCCAGCCTGGGACAGGGGACGGGGGAGCGAGCTGACACCAGGGAGCTGTTTTTT	CASLGQGTGERADTRELFF
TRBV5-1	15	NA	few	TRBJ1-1	TGCGCCAGCAGCTCCTCCCCCCTTACGAACACTGAAGCTTTCTTT	CASSSSPLTNTEAFF
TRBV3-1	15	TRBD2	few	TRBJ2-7	TGTGCCAGCAGCCAAGGGGCTAGCGGGAGAGGCGAGCAGTACTTC	CASSQGASGRGEQYF
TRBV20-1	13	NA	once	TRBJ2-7	TGCAGTGCTAGAGGTGCGGACCCCTACGAGCAGTACTTC	CSARGADPYEQYF
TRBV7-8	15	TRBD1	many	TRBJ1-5	TGTGCCAGCAGCGCCCGGGACAGTCCTGATCAGCCCCAGCATTTT	CASSARDSPDQPQHF
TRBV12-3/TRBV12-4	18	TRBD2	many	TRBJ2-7	TGTGCCAGCAGTGTTCCCGCTAGCGGGAGCCCTACACTGTACGAGCAGTACTTC	CASSVPASGSPTLYEQYF
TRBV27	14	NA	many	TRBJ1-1	TGTGCCAGCAGTTGGGACATTTTAAACACTGAAGCTTTCTTT	CASSWDILNTEAFF
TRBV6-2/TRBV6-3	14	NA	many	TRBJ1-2	TGTGCCAGCAGGTGGGAGGTCTCCTATGAGGGCTACACCTTC	CASRWEVSYEGYTF
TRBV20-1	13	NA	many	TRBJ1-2	TGCAGTGCTATTACACCCTGGGTGGATGGCTACACCTTC	CSAITPWVDGYTF
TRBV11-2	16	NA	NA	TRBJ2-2	TGTGCCAGCAGCTTAGATGGCAGGGGGAACACCGGGGAGCTGTTTTTT	CASSLDGRGNTGELFF
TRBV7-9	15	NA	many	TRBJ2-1	TGTGCCAGCAGCCCCGGGGCAGGGGACTACAATGAGCAGTTCTTC	CASSPGAGDYNEQFF
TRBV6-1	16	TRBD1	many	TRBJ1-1	TGTGCCGGATCACCGGGACAGGGGGCTCGGTTGGCTGAAGCTTTCTTT	CAGSPGQGARLAEAFF
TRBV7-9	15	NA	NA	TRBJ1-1	TGTGCCAGCAGCCAAATCACCCTGGGGGACACTGAAGCTTTCTTT	CASSQITLGDTEAFF
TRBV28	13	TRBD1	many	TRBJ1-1	TGTGCCAGCAGGGGGGGACAGGACGATGAAGCTTTCTTT	CASRGGQDDEAFF
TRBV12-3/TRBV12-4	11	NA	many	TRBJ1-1	TGTGCCAGCAATAACCGGGGGGAGGCTTTCTTT	CASNNRGEAFF
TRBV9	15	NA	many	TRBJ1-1	TGTGCCAGCAGCGCTCAGGGTGCGGGGGACACTGAAGCTTTCTTT	CASSAQGAGDTEAFF
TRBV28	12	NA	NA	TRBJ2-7	TGTGCCAGCAGGGATCCTAGGGGGACGAGGTACTTC	CASRDPRGTRYF
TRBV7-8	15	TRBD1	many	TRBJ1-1	TGTGCCAGCAGCTTAGGTCTGGCAGGGGGCACTGAAGCTTTCTTT	CASSLGLAGGTEAFF
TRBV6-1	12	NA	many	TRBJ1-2	TGTGCCAGCACGATGGGGGCGGTCGGCTACACCTTC	CASTMGAVGYTF
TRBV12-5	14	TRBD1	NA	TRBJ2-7	TGTGCTAGTGGTTCAGACAGGGCAAGGAACGAGCAGTACTTC	CASGSDRARNEQYF
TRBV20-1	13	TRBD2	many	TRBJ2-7	TGCAGTGCTCCACCCTCTAGCGGGAGCGAGCAGTACTTC	CSAPPSSGSEQYF
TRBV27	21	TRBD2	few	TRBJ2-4	TGTGCCAGCAGTCTATCTTCCCCGGCTAGCGGGTCGCTGCGGGCCAAAAGCATTCAGTACTTC	CASSLSSPASGSLRAKSIQYF
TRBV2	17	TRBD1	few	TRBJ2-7	TGTGCCAGCAGTACTACCGGGGGACAGGGGGCTTCCTACGAGCAGTACTTC	CASSTTGGQGASYEQYF
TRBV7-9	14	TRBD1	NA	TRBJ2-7	TGTGCCAGCAGCCACCGGGACAGAGGAGGCGAGCAGTACTTC	CASSHRDRGGEQYF
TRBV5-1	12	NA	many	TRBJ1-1	TGCGCCAGCAGCTTGGTTGGTTCGGTGGCTTTCTTT	CASSLVGSVAFF
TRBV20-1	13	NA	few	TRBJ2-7	TGCAGTGCTGTCCGGGACATCTCCTACGAGCAGTACTTC	CSAVRDISYEQYF
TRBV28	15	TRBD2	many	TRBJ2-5	TGTGCCAGCAGTTCCCCAGTGGCGGGAGGGGGTCCCCAGTACTTC	CASSSPVAGGGPQYF
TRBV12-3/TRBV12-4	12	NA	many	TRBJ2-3	TGTGCCAGCAGTCCCCGAGTGGGAGCGCAGTATTTT	CASSPRVGAQYF
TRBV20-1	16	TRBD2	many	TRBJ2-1	TGCAGTGCTAGAGAGTCCAGCGGGAGCTCCTACAATGAGCAGTTCTTC	CSARESSGSSYNEQFF
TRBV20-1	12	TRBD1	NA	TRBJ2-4	TGCAGTGCTACACGACAGGGGAACATTCAGTACTTC	CSATRQGNIQYF
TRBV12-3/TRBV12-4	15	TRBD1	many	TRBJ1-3	TGTGCCAGCAGTTGGGGGGACAGCTCTGGAAACACCATATATTTT	CASSWGDSSGNTIYF
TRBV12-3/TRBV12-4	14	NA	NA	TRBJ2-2	TGTGCCAGCAGTTTCTGGGAAAAAACCGGGGAGCTGTTTTTT	CASSFWEKTGELFF
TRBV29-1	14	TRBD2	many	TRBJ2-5	TGCAGCGCCGGGACTAGCGGGAGACAAGAGACCCAGTACTTC	CSAGTSGRQETQYF
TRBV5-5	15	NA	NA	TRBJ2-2	TGTGCCAGCAGCTTGGCACAGTCGGGCACCGGGGAGCTGTTTTTT	CASSLAQSGTGELFF
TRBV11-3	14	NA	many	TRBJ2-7	TGTGCCAGCAGCTTATCGTCGGGGAATGGCGAGCAGTACTTC	CASSLSSGNGEQYF
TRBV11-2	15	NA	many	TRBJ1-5	TGTGCCAGCAGCTTAGATGAACAGATCAATCAGCCCCAGCATTTT	CASSLDEQINQPQHF
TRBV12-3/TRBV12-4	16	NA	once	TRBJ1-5	TGTGCCAGCAGCCCCGGGACCCAACATAGCAATCAGCCCCAGCATTTT	CASSPGTQHSNQPQHF
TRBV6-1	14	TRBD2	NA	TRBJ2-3	TGTGCCAGCAGTGAAGGGCTAGCGGGTCCTACGCAGTATTTT	CASSEGLAGPTQYF
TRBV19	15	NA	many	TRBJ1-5	TGTGCCAGTAGACGGGACCCGGGGGGCAATCAGCCCCAGCATTTT	CASRRDPGGNQPQHF
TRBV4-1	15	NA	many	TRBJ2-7	TGCGCCAGCAGCCAAGCGTGGGACCTCCCGCACGAGCAGTACTTC	CASSQAWDLPHEQYF
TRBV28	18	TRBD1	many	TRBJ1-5	TGTGCCAGCAGTTTAACCCTTGGGGACAGGGGAAGCAATCAGCCCCAGCATTTT	CASSLTLGDRGSNQPQHF
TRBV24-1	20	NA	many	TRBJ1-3	TGTGCCACCAGTGATCTAACAGTCCGGGACCCAAGATTATGGACGAACACCATATATTTT	CATSDLTVRDPRLWTNTIYF
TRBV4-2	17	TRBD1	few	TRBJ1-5	TGTGCCAGCAGCCAGGCCTACAGGGGGCCCTTCAATCAGCCCCAGCATTTT	CASSQAYRGPFNQPQHF
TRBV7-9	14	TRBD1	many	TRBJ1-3	TGTGCCAGCACCGATACAGGGGTTGGAAACACCATATATTTT	CASTDTGVGNTIYF
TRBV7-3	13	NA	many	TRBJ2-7	TGTGCCAGCAGCAATGCCCCAGGGTCCGAGCAGTACTTC	CASSNAPGSEQYF
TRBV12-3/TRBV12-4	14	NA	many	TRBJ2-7	TGTGCCAGCAGCCCCAGGGGTCCACCCTACGAGCAGTACTTC	CASSPRGPPYEQYF
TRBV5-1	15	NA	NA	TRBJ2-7	TGCGCCAGCAGCTTGGACGTGGGAAGGGCGAACGAGCAGTACTTC	CASSLDVGRANEQYF
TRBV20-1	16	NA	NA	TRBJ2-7	TGCAGTGCTAGACACACGGGGGGACACGCGACCTACGAGCAGTACTTC	CSARHTGGHATYEQYF